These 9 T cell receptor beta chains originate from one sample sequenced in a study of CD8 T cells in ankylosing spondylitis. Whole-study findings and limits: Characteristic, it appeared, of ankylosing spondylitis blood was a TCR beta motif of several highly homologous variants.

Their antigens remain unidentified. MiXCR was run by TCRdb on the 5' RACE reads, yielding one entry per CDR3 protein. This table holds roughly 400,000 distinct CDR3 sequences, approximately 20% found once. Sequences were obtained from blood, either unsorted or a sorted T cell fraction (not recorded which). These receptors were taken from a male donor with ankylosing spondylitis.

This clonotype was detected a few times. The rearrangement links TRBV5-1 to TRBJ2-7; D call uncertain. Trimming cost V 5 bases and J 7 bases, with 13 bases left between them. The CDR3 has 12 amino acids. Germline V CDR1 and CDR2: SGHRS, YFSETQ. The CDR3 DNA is TGCGCCAGCAGTCGTCTCCTCGAAGAGCAGTACTTC. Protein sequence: CASSRLLEEQYF.

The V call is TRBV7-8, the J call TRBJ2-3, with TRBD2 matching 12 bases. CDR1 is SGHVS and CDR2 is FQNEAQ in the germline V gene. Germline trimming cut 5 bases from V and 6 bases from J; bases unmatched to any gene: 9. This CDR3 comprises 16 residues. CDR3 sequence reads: CASSLQTSGSTDTQYF. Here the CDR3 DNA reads TGTGCCAGCAGCCTCCAGACTAGCGGGAGTACGGATACGCAGTATTTT.

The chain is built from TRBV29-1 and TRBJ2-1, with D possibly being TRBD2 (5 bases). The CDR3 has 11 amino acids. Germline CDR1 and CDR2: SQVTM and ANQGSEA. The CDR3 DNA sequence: TGCAGAGCCCAGCGGAACAATGAGCAGTTCTTC. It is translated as CRAQRNNEQFF.

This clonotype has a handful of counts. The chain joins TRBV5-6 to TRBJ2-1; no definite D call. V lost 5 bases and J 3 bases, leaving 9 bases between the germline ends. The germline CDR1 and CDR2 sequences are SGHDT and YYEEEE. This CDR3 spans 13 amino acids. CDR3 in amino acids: CASRRDHYNEQFF. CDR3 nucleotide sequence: TGTGCCAGCAGACGAGACCACTACAATGAGCAGTTCTTC.

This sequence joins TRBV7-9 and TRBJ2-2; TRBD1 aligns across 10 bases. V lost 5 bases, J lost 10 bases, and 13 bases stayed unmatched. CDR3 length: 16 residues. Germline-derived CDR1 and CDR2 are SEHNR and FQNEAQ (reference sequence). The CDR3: CASSVRDRGEIVELFF. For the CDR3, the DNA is TGTGCCAGCAGCGTCCGGGACAGGGGTGAGATCGTGGAGCTGTTTTTT.

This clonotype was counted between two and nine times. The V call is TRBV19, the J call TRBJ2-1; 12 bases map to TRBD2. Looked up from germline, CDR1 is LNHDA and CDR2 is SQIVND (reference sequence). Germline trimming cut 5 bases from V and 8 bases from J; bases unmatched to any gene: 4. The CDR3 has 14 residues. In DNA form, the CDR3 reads TGTGCCAGTAGTGGACTAGCGGGATTCGATGAGCAGTTCTTC. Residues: CASSGLAGFDEQFF.

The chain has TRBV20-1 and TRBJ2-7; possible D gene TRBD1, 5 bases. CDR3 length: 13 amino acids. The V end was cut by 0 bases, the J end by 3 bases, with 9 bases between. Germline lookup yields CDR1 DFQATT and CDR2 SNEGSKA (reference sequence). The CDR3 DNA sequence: TGCAGTGCTAGAGATCGGACAAACTACGAGCAGTACTTC. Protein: CSARDRTNYEQYF.

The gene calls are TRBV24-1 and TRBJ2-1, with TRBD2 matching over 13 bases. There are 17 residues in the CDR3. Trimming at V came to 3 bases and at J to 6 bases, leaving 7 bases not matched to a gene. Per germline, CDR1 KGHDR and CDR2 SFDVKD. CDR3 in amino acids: CATSDGTSGKGGNEQFF. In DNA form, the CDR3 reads TGTGCCACCAGTGATGGGACTAGCGGGAAGGGGGGCAATGAGCAGTTCTTC.

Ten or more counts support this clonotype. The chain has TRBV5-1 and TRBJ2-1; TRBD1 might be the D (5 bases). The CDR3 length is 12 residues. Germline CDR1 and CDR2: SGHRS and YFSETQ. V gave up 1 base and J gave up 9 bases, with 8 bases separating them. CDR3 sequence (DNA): TGCGCCAGCAGCTTGAGGGGAACTGAGCAGTTCTTC. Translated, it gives CASSLRGTEQFF. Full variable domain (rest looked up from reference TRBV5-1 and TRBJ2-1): KAGVTQTPRYLIKTRGQQVTLSCSPISGHRSVSWYQQTPGQGLQFLFEYFSETQRNKGNFPGRFSGRQFSNSRSEMNVSTLELGDSALYLCASSLRGTEQFFGPGTRLTVL.